The entry that follows covers one TCR beta chain sequence. Its target antigen remains unknown. Base qualities are not recorded, but no much larger clone differs from it by a single base. This sample is part of a study of PD-1 blockade in classical Hodgkin lymphoma (dated by TCRdb to 2020 to 2022). Regarding the study in general: Nivolumab dosing was 3 mg/kg intravenously every 2 weeks, continuing until either disease progression or unacceptable toxicity. The study used CyTOF and TCR beta sequencing to define a peripheral blood immune signature of response to PD-1 blockade in classical Hodgkin lymphoma.

The label giving this sample's time point can be read as: cycle 1 day 1 (C1D1), immediately before nivolumab initiation. Relapse after autologous stem cell transplantation had occurred in all trial patients, and cohorts A, B and C were distinguished by prior brentuximab vedotin exposure. A total of roughly 60 patients with relapsed/refractory classical Hodgkin lymphoma made up the trial cohort, and each patient's best overall response was complete response, partial response or progressive disease. In the multi-cohort phase II CheckMate 205 trial, trial patients received single-agent nivolumab. An independent review committee assessed best overall response by applying the 2007 International Working Group response criteria. PBMCs from the trial were collected at three points: immediately before nivolumab initiation (C1D1), and during therapy at cycle 2 day 1 and cycle 4 day 1. Peripheral blood was collected in 8 mL Vacutainer Cell Preparation Tubes, from which PBMCs were isolated by centrifugation and then cryopreserved.

The junction carries 12 bases between V and J, which are trimmed by 5 bases and 5 bases respectively. The CDR3 measures 13 amino acids from cysteine to phenylalanine. Only the CDR3 part of the read is kept: 39 bases, read in frame from the first base. Sequences SNHLY (CDR1) and FYNNEI (CDR2) are obtained from the germline V gene. Broad study findings and their caveats: Trial patients achieving complete response had baseline diversity similar to newly diagnosed patients, whereas partial responders and progressors had significantly lower diversity. Newly diagnosed patients were reported to have lower baseline TCR diversity than healthy donors, and relapsed/refractory patients were reported to have lower baseline TCR diversity still. Only a single clinical trial cohort was studied, and what caused the repertoire differences, possibly disease activity or prior therapy, remained undefined. A significant rise by C4D1 was seen in CD4+ but not CD8+ TCR diversity (p=0.0027 vs p=0.16), with the rise being most apparent in complete responders (p=0.02). Lower diversity was observed in patients in whom nivolumab was started less than 1 year after ASCT, and these patients were excluded from later analyses so that confounding by immune reconstitution would be avoided.

The Qiagen DNeasy kit was used to extract genomic DNA from unsorted PBMCs and from the negatively selected CD4+ and CD8+ fractions. TCR beta CDR3 regions were amplified by immunoSEQ multiplex PCR using primers annealing to V and J segments. A synthetic immune receptor repertoire was used to minimize amplification bias, and remaining bias was computationally removed after sequencing. On the authors' methods: Repertoire diversity was quantified as the Shannon entropy index using custom Python scripts. Unsorted, CD4+ and CD8+ repertoires were analyzed separately, except for combined analyses in which CD4+ and CD8+ sequences were merged in silico. A clone was considered expanded if an increase in frequency of at least 2-fold after treatment relative to C1D1 was found, and a pseudocount of 0.5 was applied to clones undetected at baseline. Singleton clones were defined as clones with 0 or 1 copy at C1D1, and non-singleton clones were defined as clones with 2 or more copies. By matching protein sequences in sorted samples from the same patient, clones expanded in unsorted samples were annotated as CD4+, CD8+ or unknown. Wilcoxon tests on paired samples were used to test changes in diversity from C1D1 to C4D1. The source is immuneACCESS, and TCRdb retained only in-frame sequences with V and J called. Part of the clones is not carried over; for the studies checked, unresolved V genes explain less than half of this, and the remainder is unexplained. That table gives V, J and clone size, and the DNA gave D and trimming. The sample yields roughly 61,000 clones; around 89% were counted once. The ten top clones hold over 12% of the sample.

The material sequenced was peripheral blood mononuclear cells (PBMCs), taken at baseline. The sequence was collected from a human donor with classical Hodgkin lymphoma. The rearranged chain carries TRBV2 and TRBJ1-2; the D gene cannot be resolved reliably. The CDR3 reads as follows: CASSTRWQYGYTF. The bases read TGTGCCAGCAGTACACGGTGGCAGTATGGCTACACCTTC.